This T cell receptor (beta chain) was recovered during a study of Graves' ophthalmopathy and Graves' hyperthyroidism. As to this clonotype: Its cognate antigen is unknown.

Scientists amplified the TCR beta CDR3 regions from RNA transcripts. First-round RT-PCR employed HTBI primers, with a second-round multiplex PCR after it. MiXCR was run by TCRdb on the multiplex PCR reads, yielding one entry per CDR3 protein. The profile shows 150,000 to 200,000 distinct CDR3 sequences, 35% to 45% of them singletons. Study findings and constraints: Discrimination between ophthalmopathy and stable hyperthyroidism by a 13-signature model showed 87.88% sensitivity and 70% to 84% specificity.

Trimming took off 3 bases at V and 7 bases at J, with 21 bases between the two ends. Germline CDR1 and CDR2: SQVTM and ANQGSEA. The CDR3 consists of 15 residues. The chain links TRBV29-1 to TRBJ2-5; perhaps TRBD2 as D (6 bases). The origin of this receptor is a man aged 25 to 40 with Graves' ophthalmopathy. The material sequenced was peripheral blood. The CDR3 loop is CSVDSGTPPGSTQYF. The DNA for the CDR3 is TGCAGCGTTGATAGCGGAACGCCTCCGGGGTCGACCCAGTACTTC.